Shown below are 21 T cell receptor beta chains from a single sample sequenced in a study of blood T cell repertoires in COVID-19. The data were produced by immunoSEQ multiplex PCR, yet TCRdb's version contains in-frame clones alone and is incomplete. The repertoire holds 180,000 or so clones, with around 87% as singletons. Material: peripheral blood. These receptors all come from a man between 40 and 49 years old with active or convalescent COVID-19.

This chain joins TRBV29-1 and TRBJ2-1; the match to TRBD2 covers 12 bases. After removal of 8 bases from V and 0 bases from J, the junction contained 23 bases not matched to a gene. Germline V CDR1 and CDR2: SQVTM, ANQGSEA. The CDR3 totals 21 residues. This CDR3 is CSFMGPTRTSGVISSYNEQFF. CDR3 bases: TGCAGCTTTATGGGCCCCACTAGGACTAGCGGGGTTATAAGCTCCTACAATGAGCAGTTCTTC.

This clone appeared a single time. V gene TRBV5-4 combines with J gene TRBJ1-1; no clear D. The CDR3 covers 14 residues. Deletions cut 3 bases from V and 1 base from J, with 10 bases between. Germline V gene data show CDR1 as SGHNT and CDR2 as YYREEE (reference sequence). CDR3 sequence: CASSSKLKNTEAFF. The CDR3 nucleotides are TGTGCCAGCAGCTCGAAGCTCAAGAACACTGAAGCTTTCTTT. Variable domain in full (rest from reference TRBV5-4 and TRBJ1-1): ETGVTQSPTHLIKTRGQQVTLRCSSQSGHNTVSWYQQALGQGPQFIFQYYREEENGRGNFPPRFSGLQFPNYSSELNVNALELDDSALYLCASSSKLKNTEAFFGQGTRLTVV.

The chain uses TRBV12-3 or TRBV12-4 and TRBJ2-5; possible D gene TRBD2, 6 bases. The germline V and J ends were trimmed by 4 bases and 4 bases, with 10 bases remaining between them. There are 13 residues in the CDR3. CDR3 nucleotide sequence: TGTGCCAGCAGTTCTAGCGCGTTAGAGACCCAGTACTTC. It encodes CASSSSALETQYF.

The chain uses TRBV6-5 and TRBJ1-2, with 9 bases that match TRBD1. CDR3 length: 16 residues. The V gene end was trimmed by 0 bases and the J gene end by 0 bases; junction bases not matched to a gene: 2. CDR1 is MNHEY and CDR2 is SVGAGI in the germline V gene. CDR3 bases: TGTGCCAGCAGTTACTCGAGGACAGGGGCTAACTATGGCTACACCTTC. Translation gives CASSYSRTGANYGYTF.

The J gene is TRBJ2-7, the V gene TRBV7-9; 9 positions agree with TRBD1. J was trimmed by 3 bases and V by 3 bases; bases with no gene match: 9. CDR1 and CDR2 (germline): SEHNR, FQNEAQ (reference sequence). The CDR3 runs 16 residues. CDR3 nucleotide sequence: TGTGCCAGCAGCTTTAACCGTGACAGGGGGAACTACGAGCAGTACTTC. This gives the protein CASSFNRDRGNYEQYF.

This CDR3 is CASSRDIYYGYTF. The CDR3 DNA reads as TGTGCCAGCAGTCGGGACATTTACTATGGCTACACCTTC. The rearrangement joins TRBV6-5 to TRBJ1-2, with D possibly matching TRBD1 (6 bases). CDR1 and CDR2 (germline): MNHEY, SVGAGI. Trimming took 5 bases from V and 3 from J, leaving 10 bases between them. The CDR3 runs to 13 residues.

The rearrangement uses TRBV10-3 and TRBJ2-1, with 10 bases fitting TRBD2. CDR1 is ENHRY and CDR2 is SYGVKD in the germline V gene. V trimming: 3 bases; J trimming: 5 bases; junction bases outside the gene matches: 7. CDR3 length: 16 residues. The CDR3: CAISDPSGGVHNEQFF. DNA of the CDR3: TGTGCCATCAGTGACCCCAGCGGGGGGGTCCACAATGAGCAGTTCTTC.

This clone was counted a few times. This chain connects TRBV12-3 or TRBV12-4 to TRBJ1-4; D is perhaps TRBD1 (6 bases). Trimming cost V 5 bases and J 5 bases, with 9 bases left between them. The CDR3 contains 13 residues. The CDR3 nucleotides read TGTGCCAGCAGTCCCGGGACAAATGAAAAACTGTTTTTT. Translating gives CASSPGTNEKLFF.

The count of this clone is one. The V call is TRBV10-2, the J call TRBJ2-5, with 7 bases identical to TRBD2. Germline CDR1 and CDR2: WSHSY and SAAADI. This CDR3 has 16 amino acids. Trimming removed 3 bases from V and 5 bases from J; junction bases left unmatched: 12. The CDR3 coding sequence is TGCGCCAGCAGTGATCGGGGGAGGGGACGGAAGGAGACCCAGTACTTC. Residues: CASSDRGRGRKETQYF.

This rearrangement joins TRBV18 to TRBJ1-1; D gene unclear. The CDR3 spans 15 residues. V was clipped by 6 bases and J by 6 bases, with 20 bases between them. In germline, CDR1 is KGHSH, CDR2 LQKENI. CDR3 nucleotide sequence: TGTGCCAGCTCGCCAACCGGGCCCTCGAGGGCTGAAGCTTTCTTT. Encoded protein: CASSPTGPSRAEAFF.

The chain couples TRBV18 to TRBJ2-5; maybe TRBD1 (6 bases). Germline V gives CDR1 KGHSH, CDR2 LQKENI. Trimming removed 7 bases from V and 2 bases from J, with 32 bases in between. This CDR3 is 20 amino acids long. CDR3 sequence: CASLGPVPGRTVGWQETQYF. In DNA, the CDR3 is TGTGCCAGCTTAGGACCGGTACCAGGGCGGACAGTTGGGTGGCAAGAGACCCAGTACTTC. The full variable domain, with the rest looked up from reference TRBV18 and TRBJ2-5, is NAGVMQNPRHLVRRRGQEARLRCSPMKGHSHVYWYRQLPEEGLKFMVYLQKENIIDESGMPKERFSAEFPKEGPSILRIQQVVRGDSAAYFCASLGPVPGRTVGWQETQYFGPGTRLLVL.

The chain uses TRBV6-6 and TRBJ1-3, with D possibly being TRBD1 (5 bases). The CDR3 extends over 14 amino acids. Trimming shortened V by 5 bases and J by 4 bases, and 12 bases separated the two germline ends. Germline CDR1 MNHNY, CDR2 SVGAGI (reference sequence). In DNA form, the CDR3 reads TGTGCCAGCAGTCACGACAGTTTCGGAAACACCATATATTTT. As protein: CASSHDSFGNTIYF.

The table lists this clone with a count of one. This rearrangement joins TRBV7-2 to TRBJ1-2, with D perhaps TRBD1 (5 bases). The CDR3 has 14 residues. Germline V lookup: CDR1 SGHTA, CDR2 FQGNSA. With 2 bases removed from V and 7 bases from J, the gap between germline ends came to 14 bases. The CDR3 bases are TGTGCCAGCAGCTTAATGGGGGGAGGGGTTGGCTACACCTTC. It encodes CASSLMGGGVGYTF.

The chain uses TRBV5-6 and TRBJ2-4; 7 positions match TRBD2. V lost 4 bases to trimming and J lost 7 bases; unmatched junction nucleotides: 8. The CDR3 is 14 residues long. Germline CDR1 is SGHDT and CDR2 is YYEEEE. CDR3 region: CASSPYPGGNIQYF. The CDR3 nucleotides are TGTGCCAGCAGCCCTTACCCGGGAGGTAACATTCAGTACTTC.

There are a few counts of this clone. CDR3 coding DNA: TGTGCCTGGAGTGTTGGGGCTAACTCTGGAAACACCATATATTTT. Translated: CAWSVGANSGNTIYF. The chain joins TRBV30 to TRBJ1-3; a possible D gene is TRBD1 (5 bases). The germline CDR1 and CDR2 sequences are GTSNPN and SVGIG (reference sequence). Trimming cost V 0 bases and J 0 bases, with 9 bases left between them. This CDR3 has 15 amino acids.

J is TRBJ2-5 and V is TRBV2, with TRBD2 matching over 12 bases. Germline V CDR1 and CDR2: SNHLY, FYNNEI. The junction had 6 bases not matched to a gene; V was cut back by 6 bases and J by 4 bases. The CDR3 extends over 15 amino acids. The DNA of the CDR3 is TGTGCCAGCAGCGCAGGACTAGCGGGGCGAGAGACCCAGTACTTC. This encodes CASSAGLAGRETQYF. Together with reference TRBV2 and TRBJ2-5, the CDR3 gives the full variable domain: EPEVTQTPSHQVTQMGQEVILRCVPISNHLYFYWYRQILGQKVEFLVSFYNNEISEKSEIFDDQFSVERPDGSNFTLKIRSTKLEDSAMYFCASSAGLAGRETQYFGPGTRLLVL.

The chain links TRBV5-1 to TRBJ1-4; 8 bases are shared with TRBD1. This CDR3 is built from 16 residues. CDR1 SGHRS and CDR2 YFSETQ come from the germline V gene. V shed 0 bases, J shed 6 bases, and the junction held 7 bases outside the gene matches. CDR3 sequence reads: CASSLAGTGGDEKLFF. Written as DNA, the CDR3 is TGCGCCAGCAGCTTGGCAGGGACAGGAGGTGATGAAAAACTGTTTTTT.

The CDR3 reads CAWSPTDSPTF. CDR3 sequence (DNA): TGTGCCTGGAGTCCCACAGACAGTCCCACCTTC. V usage is TRBV30 and J usage is TRBJ1-2; weak D call: TRBD1 (5 bases). The CDR3 totals 11 residues. Germline V CDR1 and CDR2: GTSNPN, SVGIG (reference sequence). V was clipped by 2 bases and J by 13 bases, with 14 bases between them.

The gene calls are TRBV6-6 and TRBJ1-1; 8 nucleotides line up with TRBD1. CDR3 length equals 16 residues. Germline loops: CDR1 MNHNY, CDR2 SVGAGI (reference sequence). Germline trimming cut 6 bases from V and 3 bases from J; bases unmatched to any gene: 12. CDR3 sequence: CASSYPKDRAYTEAFF. The CDR3 nucleotides read TGTGCCAGCAGCTACCCCAAGGACAGGGCGTACACTGAAGCTTTCTTT.

V and J are TRBV13 and TRBJ1-1; weak D call: TRBD1 (6 bases). The CDR3 consists of 12 residues. From germline, CDR1 is PRHDT and CDR2 FYEKMQ (reference sequence). Trimming took off 5 bases at V and 6 bases at J, with 10 bases between the two ends. In DNA, the CDR3 is TGTGCCAGCAGCCCAGGGGAATCTGAAGCTTTCTTT. Encoded protein: CASSPGESEAFF.

The chain combines TRBV29-1 with TRBJ1-5, with 11 nucleotides matching TRBD1. There are 14 residues in the CDR3. The V gene end was trimmed by 5 bases and the J gene end by 7 bases; junction bases not matched to a gene: 7. Germline V CDR1 and CDR2: SQVTM, ANQGSEA. The CDR3 sequence is CSVTTGTGGQPQHF. The CDR3 DNA follows: TGCAGCGTTACAACCGGGACAGGGGGACAGCCCCAGCATTTT. Supplemented by reference TRBV29-1 and TRBJ1-5, the full variable domain reads SAVISQKPSRDICQRGTSLTIQCQVDSQVTMMFWYRQQPGQSLTLIATANQGSEATYESGFVIDKFPISRPNLTFSTLTVSNMSPEDSSIYLCSVTTGTGGQPQHFGDGTRLSIL.